This record looks at one TCR beta chain sequence and its context. This receptor's antigen is unknown. No base-level quality is on record; no much larger clone is a single base apart. The entry originates in a study of cytomegalovirus exposure and HLA in healthy donors (dated by TCRdb to 2017 to 2019). Study-level background: An earlier analysis of some 620 of the donors reported about 280 Gb of sequence data and approximately 120 million unique TCR beta sequences obtained from approximately 180 million T cells. A later analysis re-analyzed previously published TCR beta repertoires from 650 to 800 donors and added high-resolution HLA genotyping to study TCR occurrence patterns. Roughly 290 gigabases of sequencing data and around 80 million unique TCR sequences made up an early release that covered 640 HLA-typed donors. The study was designed to test whether signatures of past pathogen exposure could be identified by cataloging public T cell receptors. In an earlier analysis of roughly 580 of the donors, high-throughput TCR beta sequencing was used to judge whether each TCR beta V gene segment behaved as functional or pseudogenic. The genetic ancestry cluster associated with self-reported Caucasian donors included about four fifths of the roughly 400 genotyped donors. Roughly five DR-DQ haplotypes were handled as single units for association and clustering, since linkage in the cohort was strong. High-throughput TCR immunosequencing, statistical association of individual TCRs with disease status, and machine learning were combined to predict cytomegalovirus infection status. The later analysis used no new phenotypic data to find candidate immune exposures, relying instead on TCR beta sequences and their occurrence across donors. Typing coverage differed by locus: A, B, C, DRB1 and DQB1 were typed in roughly 620-640 donors, DQA1 in approximately 520, DPA1 in around 600, and DPB1 in just under 490. The study profiled the T cell repertoires of 500 to 800 subjects by immunosequencing and related them to cytomegalovirus serostatus. Among roughly 400 genotyped donors of the cohort, an average of approximately 240,000 unique TCR beta nucleotide sequences was sequenced per donor, of which about 20% were non-productive. Along with the roughly 670-subject first cohort, a separate validation cohort of approximately 110 different subjects was used. Alongside the repertoire data, information on donor age, sex, ethnicity and CMV serostatus was compiled. Every discovery cohort repertoire had been produced on one sequencing platform. A later genetic analysis took genome-wide SNP genotypes for about 55% of the roughly 700 donors and used that subset as a discovery cohort. HLA typing covered class I and class II loci at four-digit resolution. Beyond this particular receptor, the publication reports: The study gave a list of 150 to 200 TCR beta chains associated with cytomegalovirus. In a later genetic analysis, a missense DCLRE1C variant was associated with V-gene and J-gene trimming of TCR beta chains, and the association was replicated in an independent cohort. The cohort was sequenced for TCR beta chains only, and without alpha or paired-chain data the features that could be detected were limited. Linkage disequilibrium might explain the correlated functional status among segregating V segments, but an unknown experimental factor could not be excluded. In an earlier analysis of approximately 590 of the donors, most TCR beta V segments appeared in productive rearrangements about 90% or about 30% of the time, broadly matching IMGT annotations. In a later analysis, several top co-occurrence clusters were reported to appear linked to parvovirus B19, influenza, CMV and Epstein-Barr virus. A later genetic analysis reported fewer N-insertions in productive TCRs among donors in an Asian-associated ancestry cluster than the 666-donor mean. According to a later analysis, TCR association rates differed among HLA loci, with DRB1 alleles showing the most associated TCRs and HLA-C alleles showing the fewest. It was suggested by the authors that the approach could potentially be generalized to other disease states and immunological phenotypes. A few of the identified cytomegalovirus-associated TCR beta chains were confirmed in vitro to be specific for cytomegalovirus antigens. Roughly 17 rarely observed V segments, including chromosome 9 orphons, were excluded from the earlier analysis of some 590 of the donors because counts were too low. In a later analysis, most CMV-associated TCR beta chains were found to appear HLA-restricted, with HLA associations seemingly driven largely by CMV exposure. The classifier was reported to diagnose cytomegalovirus status with high specificity and sensitivity in both the original and validation cohorts. While some public TCRs were present in many individuals, most TCR sequences turned up only very rarely across donors. In a later analysis, over 15,000 TCR beta sequences were associated with specific HLA alleles at a false discovery rate of 0.05. Immune exposure information for the cohort was limited to CMV serostatus. Because HLA typing was missing for some donors at each locus, association tests included only the typed subset. A cluster of highly shared sequence variants was judged likely to represent a technical artifact of the sequencing pipeline. A further reported finding was that TCR beta sequences accurately predicted the HLA-A and HLA-B alleles for most subjects in the first cohort. Roughly uniform sequencing depth across donors was assumed in presence/absence analyses, although this assumption may not hold. In a later analysis, HLA-associated TCR beta chains showed more clonal expansion and lower generation probabilities than non-associated chains that were equally common. When HLA alleles, especially DR and DQ, strongly co-occurred, TCR associations were difficult to assign to individual alleles.

The cohort consisted of more than 650 healthy bone marrow donors. At the time of sampling, every cohort member was nominally healthy, though immune exposures that went unrecorded were likely present. The donor was CMV seronegative and was included in the group of over 300 seronegative cohort members. A peripheral blood sample was provided by each donor, and peripheral blood mononuclear cells were used for TCR beta sequencing. The Qiagen DNeasy Blood Extraction Kit was used to extract genomic DNA from the blood cell samples. The library was generated by the immunoSEQ multiplex PCR assay. For the multiplex PCR, a mixture combining 60 forward primers for TCR Vbeta segments and 13 reverse primers for TCR Jbeta segments was used. The CDR3 region of rearranged TCR beta genes was amplified from genomic DNA by a multiplex PCR assay. On the Illumina HiSeq System, the amplified TCR beta libraries were sequenced as 87-base-pair reads. The source study handled its data this way. Across the 500 to 700 repertoires, a later analysis counted approximately 83 million unique TCR beta chains, approximately 10 million of which were shared by at least two donors. A nearest-neighbor algorithm error-corrected the raw reads and collapsed the reads into unique sequences, merging closely related sequences to remove PCR and sequencing errors. To assign V, D and J gene segments, CDR3 sequences were aligned to IMGT reference sequences. For a sequence to be retained, a match of at least six nucleotides to both a V gene segment and a J gene segment was required. Rearrangements were classified as productive when the CDR3 lacked stop codons and remained in frame with V and J, and all other rearrangements were classified as non-productive. Following IMGT convention, CDR3 was defined as the stretch from the second conserved V-encoded cysteine to the conserved J-encoded phenylalanine. The earlier analysis of roughly 590 of the donors excluded any sequence lacking an unambiguous match to a single V gene segment. An earlier analysis of a few hundred of the donors called V segments functional above 56.7% productive rearrangements and segregating when the between-donor standard deviation exceeded 5%. A statistical classification framework was developed to diagnose cytomegalovirus status using the catalog of TCR beta chain sequences. A later analysis assigned V and J genes by comparing TCR nucleotide sequences with IMGT/GENE-DB human TR gene sequences. Using the TCRdist pipeline, a later analysis assigned CDR3 sequences along with most-parsimonious VDJ recombination scenarios. A later analysis defined each TCR beta chain by its CDR3 amino acid sequence plus V-gene family, and excluded reads lacking a unique V-gene family. A later analysis removed 500 to 600 highly shared, low-generation-probability nucleotide sequences to deal with suspected cross-contamination and a sequencing artifact. A later analysis calculated a clonal expansion index for each public chain from normalized within-repertoire ranks of inferred template counts. A later analysis computed generation probabilities with a VDJ recombination model fitted to out-of-frame rearrangements, and checked the results against IGoR. A later analysis scored TCR-TCR, TCR-HLA and TCR-CMV co-occurrence with hypergeometric tests, applying a repertoire-size bias correction to TCR pairs. In a later analysis, false discovery rates were estimated by permuting HLA or CMV assignments 20 times. In a later analysis, co-occurring TCRs were grouped with DBSCAN, and TCRdist sequence similarity was added when clustering was performed within HLA-allele-positive subsets. Co-occurrence clustering excluded repertoires with fewer than 30,000 or more than 120,000 public chains, plus five with anomalous nucleotide sharing. The table was pulled from immuneACCESS by TCRdb, which kept in-frame rearrangements only. Such tables lose some clones; where checked, under half of the loss comes from unresolved V genes, and the rest has no known cause. V, J and clone size are taken as reported in that table, and D and trimming were inferred from the DNA itself. Within this sample are about 98,000 clones, with 55% to 80% of them counted one time only. The ten largest account for less than 1.5% of the sample.

Sequencing input: PBMCs. This TCR derives from a female donor in good health and CMV-seronegative.

The DNA sequence is as follows: TGTGCCAGTAGTCCCACAGGGGTAGAGACCCAGTACTTC. It translates as CASSPTGVETQYF. The rearranged segments are TRBV19 and TRBJ2-5; TRBD1 aligns with 7 central bases. CDR1 LNHDA and CDR2 SQIVND were looked up in the germline V gene (reference sequence). Trimmed from V: 5 bases; trimmed from J: 4 bases; junction bases lacking a gene match: 4. Measured from the cysteine to the phenylalanine, the CDR3 is 13 residues long. The only DNA kept is the CDR3, 39 bases in frame from the first base. Reference TRBV19 and TRBJ2-5 proteins supply the regions before and after the CDR3; the full variable domain is: DGGITQSPKYLFRKEGQNVTLSCEQNLNHDAMYWYRQDPGQGLRLIYYSQIVNDFQKGDIAEGYSVSREKKESFPLTVTSAQKNPTAFYLCASSPTGVETQYFGPGTRLLVL.